One sample yielded the 23 T cell receptor beta chains listed below, sequenced in a study of Graves' ophthalmopathy and Graves' hyperthyroidism. RNA transcripts were the template, and TCR beta CDR3 regions were amplified from them. After a first-round RT-PCR with HTBI primers, a second-round multiplex PCR was run. TCRdb itself ran the multiplex PCR reads through MiXCR, one entry per CDR3 protein. The table shows about 700,000 distinct CDR3 sequences, with 35% to 50% occurring only once. Sequenced: peripheral blood. Every receptor here comes from an adult man with Graves' ophthalmopathy.

Regarding this clonotype: Since a much larger clone is just one base distant, this may be a read error. The chain carries TRBV27 and TRBJ2-7; 8 nucleotides align to TRBD1. V shed 5 bases and J 6 bases; nucleotides not matched to a gene: 9. The CDR3 runs to 14 residues. Looked up from germline, CDR1 is MNHEY and CDR2 is SMNVEV (reference sequence). CDR3 in amino acids: CASSLDRDHPEQYV. The CDR3 DNA follows: TGTGCCAGCAGTCTGGACAGGGACCACCCCGAGCAGTACGTC.

At least ten counts were recorded for this clonotype. The genes are TRBV20-1 and TRBJ2-5, with 7 bases lining up with TRBD1. This CDR3 has 15 residues. Germline CDR1 and CDR2: DFQATT and SNEGSKA (reference sequence). V lost 3 bases, J lost 4 bases, and 11 bases stayed unmatched. The CDR3, as DNA: TGCAGTGCTAGGGGTGACAGGGCTTTAGGAGAGACCCAGTACTTC. Translation: CSARGDRALGETQYF.

To note about this clonotype: Compared with germline, one end of the junction differs, possibly owing to a read error. The chain is built from TRBV2 and TRBJ1-1; TRBD1 might be the D (6 bases). Germline V lookup: CDR1 SNHLY, CDR2 FYNNEI. The CDR3 runs to 13 residues. The CDR3 nucleotides are TGTGCCAGCAGTCCCACAGGGAACACTGAAGCTTCCTTT. Its protein product is CASSPTGNTEASF.

This clonotype was detected only once. With a much larger clone just one base away, this may be a read error. This chain links TRBV19 with TRBJ1-6, with D maybe TRBD1 (5 bases). Germline V gene lookup returns CDR1 LNHDA and CDR2 SQIVND (reference sequence). The CDR3 is 14 residues long. The CDR3 sequence is CASNYPRDNSPHHF. The CDR3 DNA follows: TGTGCCAGTAATTATCCCAGGGATAATTCACCCCACCACTTT.

In this sample, this clonotype turned up many times. The rearrangement uses TRBV24-1 and TRBJ2-6; D is uncertain. Germline CDR1 KGHDR, CDR2 SFDVKD. The V end was cut by 6 bases, the J end by 0 bases, with 8 bases between. The CDR3 totals 15 residues. The CDR3 DNA is TGTGCCACCAGTAGTGGGAACTCTGGGGCCAACGTCCTGACTTTC. Protein: CATSSGNSGANVLTF.

There are many counts of this clonotype. The V gene is TRBV12-3 or TRBV12-4, the J gene TRBJ1-4; no definite D call. There are 14 residues in the CDR3. Trimming removed 7 bases at V and 0 bases at J, with 9 bases between. The CDR3 sequence is CASNRQPTNEKLFF. In DNA, the CDR3 is TGTGCCAGCAACCGACAACCAACTAATGAAAAACTGTTTTTT.

J is TRBJ2-7 and V is TRBV6-4; 10 bases are shared with TRBD2. CDR1 is MRHNA and CDR2 is SNTAGT in the germline V gene. This CDR3 has 14 amino acids. With 4 bases clipped from V and 6 bases from J, the junction kept 6 bases outside the gene matches. For the CDR3, the DNA is TGTGCCAGCAGTGCCTCCGGGACTAGCGCCGAGCAGTACTTC. It translates to CASSASGTSAEQYF.

Note on this clonotype: A clone one base away is much larger, so this may be a read error. This chain uses TRBV12-3 or TRBV12-4 with TRBJ2-5, with a weak D call TRBD2 (5 bases). CDR3 length: 13 amino acids. Trimming cost V 3 bases and J 7 bases, with 12 bases left between them. For the CDR3, the DNA is TGTGCCAGCAGTTTTGAGATTCGGGGGACCCAGTACTTC. Protein: CASSFEIRGTQYF.

This clonotype was observed at least ten times. The V gene is TRBV11-2, the J gene TRBJ1-2; TRBD1 agrees at 7 bases. Per germline, CDR1 SGHAT and CDR2 FQNNGV. Germline trimming cut 3 bases from V and 8 bases from J; bases unmatched to any gene: 6. The CDR3 is 13 amino acids. The CDR3 reads CASSFSRDRGYTF. The DNA of the CDR3 is TGTGCCAGCAGCTTCTCCAGGGACAGAGGCTACACCTTC.

The rearrangement uses TRBV5-5 and TRBJ1-5; no firm D call. CDR3 length: 15 residues. In germline, CDR1 is SGHKS, CDR2 YYEKEE (reference sequence). Deletions cut 2 bases from V and 3 bases from J, with 12 bases between. CDR3 coding DNA: TGTGCCAGCAGCTTCCTGGTGGCAGCCAATCAGCCCCAGCATTTT. Its protein product is CASSFLVAANQPQHF.

The V gene is TRBV11-1, the J gene TRBJ2-1; D is unclear. In germline, CDR1 is SGHAT, CDR2 FQDESV (reference sequence). V was shortened by 5 bases and J by 5 bases, with 13 bases between the two germline ends. The CDR3 runs to 14 residues. In DNA form, the CDR3 reads TGTGCCAGCAGCCCACCTCAAAATGACAATGAGCAGTTCTTC. Encoded protein: CASSPPQNDNEQFF.

This clonotype was observed a few times. J is TRBJ2-2 and V is TRBV7-9; a possible D gene is TRBD1 (5 bases). Germline CDR1 and CDR2: SEHNR and FQNEAQ (reference sequence). The CDR3 consists of 13 residues. V was trimmed by 6 bases and J by 5 bases, leaving 10 bases between them. The CDR3 region is CASSKTETGELFF. The CDR3 DNA reads as TGTGCCAGCAGTAAGACAGAGACCGGGGAGCTGTTTTTT.

This chain links TRBV19 with TRBJ2-7; weak D call: TRBD2 (6 bases). The CDR3 has 15 amino acids. Germline assignment: CDR1 LNHDA and CDR2 SQIVND (reference sequence). V gave up 6 bases and J gave up 6 bases, with 21 bases separating them. The CDR3 DNA reads TGTGCCAGTAGCCAATTCGGGACTCGAGCGTTCGAGCAGTACTTC. The encoded protein is CASSQFGTRAFEQYF.

To note about this clonotype: This clone may be a read error of a much larger clone one base away. The chain combines TRBV9 with TRBJ1-6; no definite D call. Germline CDR1 is SGDLS and CDR2 is YYNGEE. This CDR3 comprises 14 residues. V was cut by 4 bases and J by 11 bases, with 16 bases left in between. The CDR3 DNA sequence: TGTGCCAGCAGCCCCCGGGCCTCCCGGGCACCCCTCCACTTT. This encodes CASSPRASRAPLHF.

The J gene is TRBJ2-7, the V gene TRBV7-9; 10 bases are shared with TRBD2. CDR3 size: 16 residues. V lost 3 bases, J lost 6 bases, and 11 bases stayed unmatched. In germline, CDR1 is SEHNR, CDR2 FQNEAQ (reference sequence). Here the CDR3 reads CASSFIAGGRRGEQYF. DNA for the CDR3: TGTGCCAGCAGCTTCATAGCGGGAGGAAGAAGGGGCGAGCAGTACTTC. The whole variable domain, remainder taken from reference TRBV7-9 and TRBJ2-7, is DTGVSQNPRHKITKRGQNVTFRCDPISEHNRLYWYRQTLGQGPEFLTYFQNEAQLEKSRLLSDRFSAERPKGSFSTLEIQRTEQGDSAMYLCASSFIAGGRRGEQYFGPGTRLTVT.

This clonotype was recorded at least ten times. The chain combines TRBV7-3 with TRBJ1-6, with D uncertain. CDR1 is SGHTA and CDR2 is FQGTGA in the germline V gene. The CDR3 extends over 13 amino acids. V lost 2 bases, J lost 8 bases, and 7 bases lay in between. The DNA for the CDR3 is TGTGCCAGCAGCTTAGGGATACATTCACCCCTCCACTTT. Amino acid sequence: CASSLGIHSPLHF.

The V and J genes are TRBV10-3 and TRBJ2-7, with D maybe TRBD2 (5 bases). V was shortened by 5 bases and J by 10 bases, with 6 bases between the two germline ends. The CDR3 is 9 amino acids. CDR1 and CDR2 (germline): ENHRY, SYGVKD. The CDR3 nucleotides are TGTGCCATCAGTCCGGGACAGTACTTC. It codes for CAISPGQYF.

In its sample, this clonotype was seen many times. J is TRBJ1-3 and V is TRBV6-5; TRBD1 matches 7 bases. Germline loops: CDR1 MNHEY, CDR2 SVGAGI. With V trimmed by 2 bases and J by 0 bases, 4 bases remained unmatched. The CDR3 covers 16 residues. CDR3 nucleotides: TGTGCCAGCAGTTACGCGACAGGGAGCTCTGGAAACACCATATATTTT. It specifies CASSYATGSSGNTIYF.

This clonotype was counted at least ten times. The chain uses TRBV24-1 and TRBJ2-5, with TRBD2 matching 14 bases. The germline CDR1 and CDR2 sequences are KGHDR and SFDVKD. This CDR3 contains 16 residues. After removal of 4 bases from V and 6 bases from J, the junction contained 6 bases not matched to a gene. The CDR3 is CATSESTSGRGKTQYF. The DNA of the CDR3 is TGTGCCACCAGTGAATCGACTAGCGGGAGGGGGAAGACCCAGTACTTC.

In this sample, this clonotype turned up many times. The V gene is TRBV3-1, the J gene TRBJ1-1; D possibly corresponds to TRBD1 (5 bases). With 1 base removed from V and 4 bases from J, the gap between germline ends came to 7 bases. Germline CDR1 LGHDT, CDR2 YNNKEL (reference sequence). The CDR3 consists of 13 residues. CDR3: CASSQGGGTEAFF. The CDR3 DNA reads TGTGCCAGCAGCCAAGGGGGCGGCACTGAAGCTTTCTTT.

This clonotype has at least ten counts. The chain joins TRBV2 to TRBJ2-2; the match to TRBD2 covers 11 bases. CDR3 size: 14 residues. Germline CDR1 reads SNHLY; CDR2 reads FYNNEI. Trimming took 7 bases from V and 6 from J; bases not matched to a gene: 4. CDR3 protein: CASTLAGGSGELFF. CDR3 coding DNA: TGTGCCAGCACCTTAGCGGGAGGGTCCGGGGAGCTGTTTTTT.

For this clonotype: A much larger clone differs from this one at a single base, so this may be a read error. The conserved closing phenylalanine or tryptophan is absent in this CDR3, likely reflecting a read error. V gene TRBV14 combines with J gene TRBJ1-4; D not certain. The germline V and J ends were trimmed by 0 bases and 3 bases, with 8 bases remaining between them. Germline V gives CDR1 SGHDN, CDR2 FVKESK. The CDR3 is made up of 15 amino acids. The CDR3, as DNA: TGTGCCAGCAGCCAAGATATTGGGGCTAATGAAAAACTGTTTCTT. It specifies CASSQDIGANEKLFL.

The chain uses TRBV12-3 or TRBV12-4 and TRBJ1-6; no clear D. Trimming removed 1 base from V and 5 bases from J, with 12 bases in between. The CDR3 has 16 residues. CDR3 coding DNA: TGTGCCAGCAGTTTAGAGCGTATTTCTGATAATTCACCCCTCCACTTT. As protein: CASSLERISDNSPLHF.